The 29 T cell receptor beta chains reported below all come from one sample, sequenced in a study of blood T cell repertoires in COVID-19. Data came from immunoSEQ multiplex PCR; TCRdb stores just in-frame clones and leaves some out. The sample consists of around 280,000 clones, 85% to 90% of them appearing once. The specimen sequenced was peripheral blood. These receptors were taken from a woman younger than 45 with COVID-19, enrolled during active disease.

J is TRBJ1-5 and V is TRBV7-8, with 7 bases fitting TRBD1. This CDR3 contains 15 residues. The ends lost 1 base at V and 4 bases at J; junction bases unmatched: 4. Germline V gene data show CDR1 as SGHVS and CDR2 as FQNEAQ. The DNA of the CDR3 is TGTGCCAGCAGCTTAGAGGGGACAGTTAATCAGCCCCAGCATTTT. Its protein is CASSLEGTVNQPQHF. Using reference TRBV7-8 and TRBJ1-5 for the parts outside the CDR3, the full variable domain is GAGVSQSPRYKVAKRGQDVALRCDPISGHVSLFWYQQALGQGPEFLTYFQNEAQLDKSGLPSDRFFAERPEGSVSTLKIQRTQQEDSAVYLCASSLEGTVNQPQHFGDGTRLSIL.

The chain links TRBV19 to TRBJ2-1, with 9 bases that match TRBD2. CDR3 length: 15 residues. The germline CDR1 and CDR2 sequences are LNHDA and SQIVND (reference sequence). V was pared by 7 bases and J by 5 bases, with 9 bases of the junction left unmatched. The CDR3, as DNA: TGTGCCAGTACAGAGGCGGGAGGGCCACACAATGAGCAGTTCTTC. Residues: CASTEAGGPHNEQFF.

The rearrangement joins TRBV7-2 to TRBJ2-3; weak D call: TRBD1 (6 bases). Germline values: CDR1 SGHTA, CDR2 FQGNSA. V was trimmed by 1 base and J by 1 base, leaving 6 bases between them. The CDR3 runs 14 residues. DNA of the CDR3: TGTGCCAGCAGCTTAGACAGGGGCACAGATACGCAGTATTTT. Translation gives CASSLDRGTDTQYF.

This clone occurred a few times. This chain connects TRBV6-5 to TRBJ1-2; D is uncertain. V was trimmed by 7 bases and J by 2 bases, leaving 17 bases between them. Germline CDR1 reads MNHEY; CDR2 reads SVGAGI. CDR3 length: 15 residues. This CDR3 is CASMPRILANYGYTF. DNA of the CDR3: TGTGCCAGCATGCCAAGAATATTAGCAAACTATGGCTACACCTTC.

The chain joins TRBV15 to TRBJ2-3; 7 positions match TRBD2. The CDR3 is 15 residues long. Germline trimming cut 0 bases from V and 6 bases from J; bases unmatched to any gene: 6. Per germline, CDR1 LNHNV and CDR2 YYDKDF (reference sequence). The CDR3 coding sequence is TGTGCCACCAGCAGAGAACGTCTAGCGGCCGATACGCAGTATTTT. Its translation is CATSRERLAADTQYF.

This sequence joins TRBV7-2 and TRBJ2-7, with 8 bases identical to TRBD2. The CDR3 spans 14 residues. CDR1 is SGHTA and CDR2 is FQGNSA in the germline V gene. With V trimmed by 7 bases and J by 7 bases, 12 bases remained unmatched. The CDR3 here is CASNLAGAAGEQYF. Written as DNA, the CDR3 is TGTGCCAGCAACCTAGCGGGCGCAGCGGGGGAGCAGTACTTC.

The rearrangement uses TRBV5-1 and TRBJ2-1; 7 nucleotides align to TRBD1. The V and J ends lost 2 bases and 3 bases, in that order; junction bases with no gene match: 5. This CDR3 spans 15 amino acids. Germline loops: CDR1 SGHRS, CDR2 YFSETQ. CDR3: CASSFRQGVYNEQFF. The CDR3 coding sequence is TGCGCCAGCAGCTTTAGACAGGGCGTCTACAATGAGCAGTTCTTC.

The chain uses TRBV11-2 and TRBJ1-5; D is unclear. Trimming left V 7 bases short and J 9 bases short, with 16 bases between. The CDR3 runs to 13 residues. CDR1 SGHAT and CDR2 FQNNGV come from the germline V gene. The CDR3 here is CASILRPPRPQHF. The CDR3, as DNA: TGTGCCAGCATCCTACGTCCGCCCCGGCCCCAGCATTTT.

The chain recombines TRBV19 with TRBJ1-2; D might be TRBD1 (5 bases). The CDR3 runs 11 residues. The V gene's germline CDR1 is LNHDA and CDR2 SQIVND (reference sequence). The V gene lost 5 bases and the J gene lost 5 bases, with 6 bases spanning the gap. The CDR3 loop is CASSDSYGYTF. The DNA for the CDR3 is TGTGCCAGTAGTGACAGTTATGGCTACACCTTC.

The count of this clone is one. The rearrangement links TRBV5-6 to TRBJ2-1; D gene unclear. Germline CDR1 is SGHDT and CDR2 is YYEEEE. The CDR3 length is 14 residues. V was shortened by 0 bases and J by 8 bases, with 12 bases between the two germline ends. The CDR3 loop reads CASSLEPGRDEQFF. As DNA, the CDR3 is TGTGCCAGCAGCTTGGAGCCTGGGCGCGATGAGCAGTTCTTC.

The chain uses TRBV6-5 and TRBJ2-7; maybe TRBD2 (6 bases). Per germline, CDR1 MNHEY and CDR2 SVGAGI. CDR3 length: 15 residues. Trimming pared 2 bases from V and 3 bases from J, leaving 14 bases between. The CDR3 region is CASSYGGANDYEQYF. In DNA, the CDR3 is TGTGCCAGCAGTTACGGCGGGGCGAACGACTACGAGCAGTACTTC.

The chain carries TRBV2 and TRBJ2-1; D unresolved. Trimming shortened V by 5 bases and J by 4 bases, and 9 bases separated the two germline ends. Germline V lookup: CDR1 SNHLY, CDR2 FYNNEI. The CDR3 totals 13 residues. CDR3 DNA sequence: TGTGCCAGCAGTTTTTCTTCTTACAATGAGCAGTTCTTC. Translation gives CASSFSSYNEQFF.

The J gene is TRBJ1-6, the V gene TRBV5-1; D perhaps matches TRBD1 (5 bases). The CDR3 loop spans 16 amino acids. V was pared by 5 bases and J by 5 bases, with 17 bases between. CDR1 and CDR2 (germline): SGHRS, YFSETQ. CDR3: CASSTGLLRNNSPLHF. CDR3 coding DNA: TGCGCCAGCAGTACAGGCCTTTTGAGGAATAATTCACCCCTCCACTTT.

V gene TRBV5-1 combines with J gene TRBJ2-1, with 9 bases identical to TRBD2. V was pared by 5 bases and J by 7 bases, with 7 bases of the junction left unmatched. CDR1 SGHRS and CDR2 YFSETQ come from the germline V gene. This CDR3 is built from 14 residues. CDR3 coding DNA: TGCGCCAGCAGAGGGACTAGCTCTCTTAATGAGCAGTTCTTC. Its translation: CASRGTSSLNEQFF.

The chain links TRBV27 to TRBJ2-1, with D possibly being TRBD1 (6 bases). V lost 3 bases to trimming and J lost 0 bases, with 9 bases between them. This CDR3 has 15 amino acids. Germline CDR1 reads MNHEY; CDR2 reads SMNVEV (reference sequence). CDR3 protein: CASSFDRSSYNEQFF. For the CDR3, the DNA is TGTGCCAGCAGTTTTGACAGGAGCTCCTACAATGAGCAGTTCTTC.

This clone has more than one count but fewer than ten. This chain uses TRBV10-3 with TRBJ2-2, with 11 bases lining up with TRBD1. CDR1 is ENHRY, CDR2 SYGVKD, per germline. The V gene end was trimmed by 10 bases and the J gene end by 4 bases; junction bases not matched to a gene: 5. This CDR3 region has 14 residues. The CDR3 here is CATGTGGATGELFF. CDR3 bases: TGTGCCACCGGGACAGGGGGTGCCACCGGGGAGCTGTTTTTT.

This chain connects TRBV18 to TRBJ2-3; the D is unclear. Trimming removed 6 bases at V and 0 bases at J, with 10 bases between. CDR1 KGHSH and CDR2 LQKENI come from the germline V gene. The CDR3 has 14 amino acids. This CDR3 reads CASSSSSSTDTQYF. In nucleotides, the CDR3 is TGTGCCAGCTCGTCGTCCTCTAGCACAGATACGCAGTATTTT.

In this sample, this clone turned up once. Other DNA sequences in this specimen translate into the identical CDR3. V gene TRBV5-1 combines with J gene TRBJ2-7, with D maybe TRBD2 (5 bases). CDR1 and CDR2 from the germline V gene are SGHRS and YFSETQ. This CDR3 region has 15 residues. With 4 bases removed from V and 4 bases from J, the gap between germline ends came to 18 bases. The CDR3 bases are TGCGCCAGCAGCCCGGGGTCGGGAAGGGCATACGAGCAGTACTTC. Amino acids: CASSPGSGRAYEQYF.

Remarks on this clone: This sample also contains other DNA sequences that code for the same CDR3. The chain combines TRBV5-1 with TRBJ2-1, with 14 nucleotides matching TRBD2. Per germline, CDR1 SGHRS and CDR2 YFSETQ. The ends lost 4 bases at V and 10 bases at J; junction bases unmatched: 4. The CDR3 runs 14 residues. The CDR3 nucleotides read TGCGCCAGCAGCCCGGGACTAGCGGGAGACGAGCAGTTCTTC. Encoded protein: CASSPGLAGDEQFF.

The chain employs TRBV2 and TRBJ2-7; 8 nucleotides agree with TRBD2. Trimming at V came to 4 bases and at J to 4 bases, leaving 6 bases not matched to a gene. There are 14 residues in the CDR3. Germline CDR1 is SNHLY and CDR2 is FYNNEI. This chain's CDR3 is CASSASGRLYEQYF. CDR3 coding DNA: TGTGCCAGCAGTGCGAGCGGGAGACTTTACGAGCAGTACTTC. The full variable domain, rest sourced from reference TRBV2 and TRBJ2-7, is EPEVTQTPSHQVTQMGQEVILRCVPISNHLYFYWYRQILGQKVEFLVSFYNNEISEKSEIFDDQFSVERPDGSNFTLKIRSTKLEDSAMYFCASSASGRLYEQYFGPGTRLTVT.

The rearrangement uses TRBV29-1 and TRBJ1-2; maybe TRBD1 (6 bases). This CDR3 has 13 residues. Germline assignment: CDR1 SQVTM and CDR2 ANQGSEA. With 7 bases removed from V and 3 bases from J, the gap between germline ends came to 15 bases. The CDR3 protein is CSARTDLYYGYTF. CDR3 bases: TGCAGCGCCCGGACAGACCTTTACTATGGCTACACCTTC.

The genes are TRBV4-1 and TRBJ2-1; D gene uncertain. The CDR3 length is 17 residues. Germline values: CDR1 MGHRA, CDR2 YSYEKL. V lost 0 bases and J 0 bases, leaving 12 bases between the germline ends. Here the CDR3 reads CASSQELNTGSYNEQFF. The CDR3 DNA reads TGCGCCAGCAGCCAAGAGCTCAATACCGGCTCCTACAATGAGCAGTTCTTC.

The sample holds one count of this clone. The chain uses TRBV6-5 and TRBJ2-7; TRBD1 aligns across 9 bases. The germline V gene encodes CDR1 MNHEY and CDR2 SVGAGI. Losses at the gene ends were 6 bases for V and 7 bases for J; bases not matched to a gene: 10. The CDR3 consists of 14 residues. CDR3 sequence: CASSLRDRVEEQYF. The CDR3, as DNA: TGTGCCAGCAGCCTACGGGACAGGGTAGAAGAGCAGTACTTC.

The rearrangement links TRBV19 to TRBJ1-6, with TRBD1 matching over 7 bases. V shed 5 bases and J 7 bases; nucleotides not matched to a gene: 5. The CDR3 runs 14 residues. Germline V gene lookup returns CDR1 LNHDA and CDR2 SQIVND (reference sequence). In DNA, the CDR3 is TGTGCCAGTAGTTACAGGGGAGAAAATTCACCCCTCCACTTT. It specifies CASSYRGENSPLHF.

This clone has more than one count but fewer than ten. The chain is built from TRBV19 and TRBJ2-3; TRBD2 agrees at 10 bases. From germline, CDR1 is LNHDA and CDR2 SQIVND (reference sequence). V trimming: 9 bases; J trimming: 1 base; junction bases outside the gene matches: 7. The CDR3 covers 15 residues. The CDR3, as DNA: TGTGCCAGCTGTGCCGGGACTAGCGGCACAGATACGCAGTATTTT. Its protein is CASCAGTSGTDTQYF.

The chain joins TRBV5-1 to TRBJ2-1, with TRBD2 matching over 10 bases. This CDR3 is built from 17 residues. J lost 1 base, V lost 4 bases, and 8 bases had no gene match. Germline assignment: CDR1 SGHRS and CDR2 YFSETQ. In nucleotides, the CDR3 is TGCGCCAGCAGCGTTACTAGCGGGATATCGTCCTACAATGAGCAGTTCTTC. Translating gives CASSVTSGISSYNEQFF.

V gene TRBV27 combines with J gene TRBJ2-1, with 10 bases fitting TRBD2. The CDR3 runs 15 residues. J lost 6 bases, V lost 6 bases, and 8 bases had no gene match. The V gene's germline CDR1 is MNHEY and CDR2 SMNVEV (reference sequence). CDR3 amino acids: CASRSSGRPSNEQFF. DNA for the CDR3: TGTGCCAGCAGGAGTAGCGGGAGGCCCTCCAATGAGCAGTTCTTC.

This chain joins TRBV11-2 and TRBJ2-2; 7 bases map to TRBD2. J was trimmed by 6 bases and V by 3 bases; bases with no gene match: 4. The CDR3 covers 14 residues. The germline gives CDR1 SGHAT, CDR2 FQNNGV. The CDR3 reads CASSFGLGPGELFF. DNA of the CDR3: TGTGCCAGCAGCTTCGGACTAGGACCCGGGGAGCTGTTTTTT.

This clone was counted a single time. For the CDR3, the DNA is TGCAGTGCTAGTACAGCCGTGCGAAACATTCAGTACTTC. Translated: CSASTAVRNIQYF. The rearrangement joins TRBV20-1 to TRBJ2-4, with D hard to call. This CDR3 has 13 residues. The V and J ends lost 3 bases and 6 bases respectively, with 12 bases between them. CDR1 and CDR2 from the germline V gene are DFQATT and SNEGSKA (reference sequence).